What follows are 8 T cell receptor beta chains derived from one specimen sequenced in a study of T cells in narcolepsy. Assay: immunoSEQ multiplex PCR; the TCRdb copy retains only in-frame clones and omits some. The sample consists of more than 8,000 clones, roughly 77% of them appearing once. Sequencing input: CD45RA- memory CD8+ T cells from PBMCs. The receptors here all came from a human donor with narcolepsy.

This chain uses TRBV2 with TRBJ1-1; D is unresolved. This CDR3 is 12 amino acids long. In germline, CDR1 is SNHLY, CDR2 FYNNEI. Trimming stripped 11 bases from V and 2 bases from J, with 12 bases between. The CDR3, as DNA: TGTGCCTCAGCCGAGGGAAACACTGAAGCTTTCTTT. Protein product: CASAEGNTEAFF.

As regards this clone: Only one base separates this from a far larger clonotype, so it likely reflects a read error. The rearrangement joins TRBV27 to TRBJ2-7, with 16 positions matching TRBD2. V shed 0 bases and J 2 bases; nucleotides not matched to a gene: 4. The CDR3 length is 18 residues. Looked up from germline, CDR1 is MNHEY and CDR2 is SMNVEV (reference sequence). DNA for the CDR3: TGTGCCAGCAGTTTATCGGGGACTAGCGGGGGGGCTACCTACGAGCAGTACTTC. Translated, it gives CASSLSGTSGGATYEQYF.

Turning to this clone: The junction shows a germline mismatch at one end, possibly a read error. V is TRBV16 and J is TRBJ1-5, with TRBD1 as a possible D gene (5 bases). This CDR3 has 15 amino acids. Germline CDR1 is KGHSY and CDR2 is FQNENV. The CDR3 DNA reads as TGTGCCAGCAGCCCAAGGGCCAGGGTCCAAATCCCCTGGTATTTT. Residues: CASSPRARVQIPWYF. The whole variable domain, remainder taken from reference TRBV16 and TRBJ1-5, is GEEVAQTPKHLVRGEGQKAKLYCAPIKGHSYVFWYQQVLKNEFKFLISFQNENVFDETGMPKERFSAKCLPNSPCSLEIQATKLEDSAVYFCASSPRARVQIPWYFGDGTRLSIL.

This chain joins TRBV25-1 and TRBJ2-7; possibly TRBD2 for D (6 bases). The CDR3 sequence is 13 residues long. V was pared by 5 bases and J by 1 base, with 9 bases between. Germline V gene data show CDR1 as MGHDK and CDR2 as SYGVNS. The CDR3 is CASSWGVSYEQYF. CDR3 DNA: TGTGCCAGCAGTTGGGGGGTATCCTACGAGCAGTACTTC.

In this sample, this clone turned up once. The chain joins TRBV4-1 to TRBJ1-5; D remains unclear. Germline CDR1 reads MGHRA; CDR2 reads YSYEKL. This CDR3 is built from 13 residues. Deletions cut 3 bases from V and 6 bases from J, with 9 bases between. CDR3 region: CASSQGVGQPQHF. The CDR3 DNA sequence: TGCGCCAGCAGCCAGGGAGTAGGTCAGCCCCAGCATTTT.

The V and J genes are TRBV2 and TRBJ2-5; TRBD2 aligns across 9 bases. This CDR3 has 14 amino acids. V was clipped by 9 bases and J by 5 bases; unmatched bases: 10. Germline values: CDR1 SNHLY, CDR2 FYNNEI. The CDR3 is CASCAGGPRETQYF. In nucleotides, the CDR3 is TGTGCCAGTTGTGCGGGGGGGCCTCGGGAGACCCAGTACTTC. The full variable domain, its missing parts supplied by reference TRBV2 and TRBJ2-5, is EPEVTQTPSHQVTQMGQEVILRCVPISNHLYFYWYRQILGQKVEFLVSFYNNEISEKSEIFDDQFSVERPDGSNFTLKIRSTKLEDSAMYFCASCAGGPRETQYFGPGTRLLVL.

The chain employs TRBV5-3 and TRBJ1-4; D gene uncertain. TRBV5-3 is an open reading frame whose function is uncertain. The CDR3 sequence is 18 residues long. The V end lost 2 bases, the J end lost 0 bases, and 17 bases lay between the germline ends. CDR3 sequence: CARSFDVRAGATNEKLFF. DNA for the CDR3: TGTGCCAGAAGCTTTGATGTAAGGGCTGGGGCAACTAATGAAAAACTGTTTTTT.

The genes are TRBV27 and TRBJ1-2; 7 bases are shared with TRBD1. V was clipped by 6 bases and J by 0 bases; unmatched bases: 4. CDR3 length equals 14 residues. CDR1 is MNHEY and CDR2 is SMNVEV in the germline V gene (reference sequence). The chain's CDR3 is CASRGTDTNYGYTF. CDR3 DNA: TGTGCCAGCAGAGGGACAGACACTAACTATGGCTACACCTTC.